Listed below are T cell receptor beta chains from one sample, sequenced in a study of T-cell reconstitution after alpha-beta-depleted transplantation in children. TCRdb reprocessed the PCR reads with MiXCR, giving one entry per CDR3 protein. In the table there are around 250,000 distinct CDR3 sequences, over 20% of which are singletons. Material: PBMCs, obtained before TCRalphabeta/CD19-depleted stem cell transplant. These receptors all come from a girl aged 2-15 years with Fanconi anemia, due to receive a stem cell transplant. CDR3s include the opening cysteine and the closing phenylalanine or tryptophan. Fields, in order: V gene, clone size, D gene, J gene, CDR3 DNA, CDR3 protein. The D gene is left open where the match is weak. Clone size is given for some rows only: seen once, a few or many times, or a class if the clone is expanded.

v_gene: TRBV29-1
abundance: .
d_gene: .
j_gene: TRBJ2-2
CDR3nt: TGCAGCGTTGCTACTAGGGCGTACACCGGGGAGCTGTTTTTT
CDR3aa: CSVATRAYTGELFF

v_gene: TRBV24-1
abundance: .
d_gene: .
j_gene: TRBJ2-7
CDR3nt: TGTGCCACCAGTAAAAAGGGGGCCTACGAGCAGTACTTC
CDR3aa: CATSKKGAYEQYF

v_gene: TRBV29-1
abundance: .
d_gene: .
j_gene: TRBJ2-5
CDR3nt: TGCAGCGTTGAGGGCAGGAAGATCCAAGAGACCCAGTACTTC
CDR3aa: CSVEGRKIQETQYF

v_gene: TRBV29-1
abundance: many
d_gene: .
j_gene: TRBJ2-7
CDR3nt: TGCAGCGTTGGTCGGGGAGTGCACTCTTACGAGCAGTACTTC
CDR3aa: CSVGRGVHSYEQYF

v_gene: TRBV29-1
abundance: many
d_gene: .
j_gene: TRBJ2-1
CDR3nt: TGCAGCGTTGTGGGCGGTTTCCCCTACAATGAGCAGTTCTTC
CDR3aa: CSVVGGFPYNEQFF

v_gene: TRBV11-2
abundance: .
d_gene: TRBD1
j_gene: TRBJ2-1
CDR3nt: TGTGCCAGCAGCATCAGGGGGCATGAGCAGTTCTTC
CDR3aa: CASSIRGHEQFF

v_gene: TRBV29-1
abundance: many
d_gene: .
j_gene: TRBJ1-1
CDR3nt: TGCAGCGGCCGGTCAGGGGTCCTAGCTTTCTTT
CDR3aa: CSGRSGVLAFF

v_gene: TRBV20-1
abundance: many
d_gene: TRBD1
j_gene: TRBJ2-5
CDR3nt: TGCAGTGCGGATGCAGGGGGCCCTCACCAAGAGACCCAGTACTTC
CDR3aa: CSADAGGPHQETQYF

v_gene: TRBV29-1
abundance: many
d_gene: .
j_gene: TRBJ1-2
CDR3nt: TGCAGCGTGGAACCTACTCAGGGATATGGCTACACCTTC
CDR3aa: CSVEPTQGYGYTF

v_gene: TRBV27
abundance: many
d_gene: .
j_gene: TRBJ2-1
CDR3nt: TGTGCCAGCAGTTTCCACGGCAATGAGCAGTTCTTC
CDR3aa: CASSFHGNEQFF

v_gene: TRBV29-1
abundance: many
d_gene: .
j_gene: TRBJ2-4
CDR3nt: TGCAGCGTTCCCGGGCCAAACATTCAGTACTTC
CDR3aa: CSVPGPNIQYF

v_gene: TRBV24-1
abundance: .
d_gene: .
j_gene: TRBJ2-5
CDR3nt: TGTGCCACCAGTGATTTGTGGGGAGGCCAAGAGACCCAGTACTTC
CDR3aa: CATSDLWGGQETQYF

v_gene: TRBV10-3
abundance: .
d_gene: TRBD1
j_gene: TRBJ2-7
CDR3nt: TGTGCCATCAGAGCGACAGGGGAGATCTACGAGCAGTACTTC
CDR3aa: CAIRATGEIYEQYF

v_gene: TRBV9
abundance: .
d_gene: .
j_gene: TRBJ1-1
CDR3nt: TGTGCCAGCAGCCCCCCCGGTACAATAGAAGCTTTCTTT
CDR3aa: CASSPPGTIEAFF

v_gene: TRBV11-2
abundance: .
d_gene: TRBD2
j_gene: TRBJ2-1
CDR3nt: TGTGCCAGCAGCTTATTTAGCACTAGCGGGAAACCACCCAATGAGCAGTTCTTC
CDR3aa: CASSLFSTSGKPPNEQFF

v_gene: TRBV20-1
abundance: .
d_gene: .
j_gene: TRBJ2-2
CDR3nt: TGCAGTGCTCCTGTGGGGGGAAGGACCGGGGAGCTGTTTTTT
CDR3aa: CSAPVGGRTGELFF

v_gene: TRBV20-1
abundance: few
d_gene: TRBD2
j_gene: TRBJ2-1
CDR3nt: TGCAGTGCGGGCGGGACAGCAAAACCCGGACTAGCGGGGACCTACAATGAGCAGTTCTTC
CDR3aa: CSAGGTAKPGLAGTYNEQFF

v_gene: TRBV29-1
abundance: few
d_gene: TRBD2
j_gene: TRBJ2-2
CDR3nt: TGCAGCGTCATAACTAGCGGGAGGACCGGGGAGCTGTTTTTT
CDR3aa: CSVITSGRTGELFF

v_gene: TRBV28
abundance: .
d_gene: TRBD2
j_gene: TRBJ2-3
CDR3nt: TGTGCCAGCAAGCTGGCGGGGGGCACAGATACGCAGTATTTT
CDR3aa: CASKLAGGTDTQYF

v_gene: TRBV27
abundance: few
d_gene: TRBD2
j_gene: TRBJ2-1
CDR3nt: TGTGCCAGCAGTCGGACTAGCGGGGGCCCCAATGAGCAGTTCTTC
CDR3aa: CASSRTSGGPNEQFF

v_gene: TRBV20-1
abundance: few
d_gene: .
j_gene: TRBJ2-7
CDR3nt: TGCAGTGCTAGAGGCCGGGAGTTGCACTACGAGCAGTACTTC
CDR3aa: CSARGRELHYEQYF

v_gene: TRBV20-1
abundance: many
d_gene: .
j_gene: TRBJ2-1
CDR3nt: TGCAGTGCCGAGAAGGGGACAAACTACAATGAGCAGTTCTTC
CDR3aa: CSAEKGTNYNEQFF

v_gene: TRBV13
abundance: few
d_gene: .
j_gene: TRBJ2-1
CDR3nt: TGTGCCAGCAGCCTCAGGGGGAGGGTTAACAATGAGCAGTTCTTC
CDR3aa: CASSLRGRVNNEQFF

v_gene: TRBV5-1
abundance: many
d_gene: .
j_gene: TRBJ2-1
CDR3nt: TGCGCCAGCAGCTTGGTGGCAGGTATTAACAATGAGCAGTTCTTC
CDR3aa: CASSLVAGINNEQFF

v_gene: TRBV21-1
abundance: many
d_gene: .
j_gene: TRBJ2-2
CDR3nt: TGTGCCAGCATGGACTGCGGGGGGGGCACCGGGGAGCTGTTTTTT
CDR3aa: CASMDCGGGTGELFF

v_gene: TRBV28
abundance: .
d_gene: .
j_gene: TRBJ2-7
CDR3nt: TGTGCCAGCAGTTTAAATAGACCTTACGAGCAGTACTTC
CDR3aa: CASSLNRPYEQYF

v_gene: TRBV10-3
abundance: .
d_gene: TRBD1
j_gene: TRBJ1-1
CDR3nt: TGTGCCATCAGTACGGGGATAAGGGGGCCTAAAGCTGAAGCCTTCTTT
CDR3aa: CAISTGIRGPKAEAFF

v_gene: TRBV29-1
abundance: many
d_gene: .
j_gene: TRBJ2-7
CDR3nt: TGCAGCGTTGGGGACTCGCGGGCCTACGAGCAGTACTTC
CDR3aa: CSVGDSRAYEQYF

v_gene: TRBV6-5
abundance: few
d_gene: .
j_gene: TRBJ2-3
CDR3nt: TGTGCCAGCAGTTACGGACCTCGGGAGACAGATACGCAGTATTTT
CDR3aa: CASSYGPRETDTQYF

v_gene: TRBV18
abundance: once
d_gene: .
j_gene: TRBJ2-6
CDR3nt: TGTGCCAGCTCACCAATGGAGTCTGGGGCCAACGTCCTGACTTTC
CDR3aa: CASSPMESGANVLTF

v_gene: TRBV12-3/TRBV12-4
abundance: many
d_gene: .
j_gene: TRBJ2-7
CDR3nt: TGTGCCAGCAGTTTGCCTACCTACGAGCAGTACTTC
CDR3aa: CASSLPTYEQYF

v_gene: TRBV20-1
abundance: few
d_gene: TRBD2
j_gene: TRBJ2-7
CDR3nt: TGCAGTGCTAGACGTAGCGGGATCTCCCCCTACGAGCAGTACTTC
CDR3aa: CSARRSGISPYEQYF

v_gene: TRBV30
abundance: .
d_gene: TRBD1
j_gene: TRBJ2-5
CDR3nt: TGTGCCTGGAGTCAGGGGGAATGGGAGACCCAGTACTTC
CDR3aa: CAWSQGEWETQYF

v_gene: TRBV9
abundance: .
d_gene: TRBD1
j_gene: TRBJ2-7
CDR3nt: TGTGCCAGCAGCCCTAGGGACAGGGTTTACGAGCAGTACTTC
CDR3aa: CASSPRDRVYEQYF

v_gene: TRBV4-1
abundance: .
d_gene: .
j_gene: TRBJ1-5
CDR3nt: TGCGCCAGCAGCCAAGAGGCTCTTGCAACAGAGGGTCAGCATTTT
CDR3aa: CASSQEALATEGQHF

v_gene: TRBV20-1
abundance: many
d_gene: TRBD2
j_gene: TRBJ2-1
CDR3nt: TGCAGTGCGCCTAGCGGGGGGTTTCGGCAGTTCTTC
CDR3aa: CSAPSGGFRQFF

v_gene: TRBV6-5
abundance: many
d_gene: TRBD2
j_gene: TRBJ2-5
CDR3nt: TGTGCCAGCAGTTGGGGGGGGACCCAGTACTTC
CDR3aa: CASSWGGTQYF

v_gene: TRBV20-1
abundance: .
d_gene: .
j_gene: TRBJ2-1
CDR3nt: TGCAGTGCTAGTGTCCCCTTGAGGGAGCAGTTCTTC
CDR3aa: CSASVPLREQFF

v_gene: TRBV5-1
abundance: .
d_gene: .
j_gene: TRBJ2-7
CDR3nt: TGCGCCAGCAGCTTGAACACCCACAGCTCCTACGAGCAGTACTTC
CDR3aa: CASSLNTHSSYEQYF

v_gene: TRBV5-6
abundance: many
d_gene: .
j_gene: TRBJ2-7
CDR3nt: TGTGCCAGCAGCTTTGGACAGTCCTACGAGCAGTACTTC
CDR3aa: CASSFGQSYEQYF

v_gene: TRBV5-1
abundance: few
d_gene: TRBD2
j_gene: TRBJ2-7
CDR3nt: TGCGCCAGCAGCTTGGCTAGCGGGAGTACCTACGAGCAGTACTTC
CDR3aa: CASSLASGSTYEQYF

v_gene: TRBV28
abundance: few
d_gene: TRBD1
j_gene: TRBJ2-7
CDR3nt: TGTGCCAGCAATCCCACAGGGGGCGCCGAGCAGTACTTC
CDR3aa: CASNPTGGAEQYF

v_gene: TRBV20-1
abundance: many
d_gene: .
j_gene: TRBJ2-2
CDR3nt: TGCAGTGCTAGAGATGGAGTGAAGGGGGGGACCGGGGAGCTGTTTTTT
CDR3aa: CSARDGVKGGTGELFF

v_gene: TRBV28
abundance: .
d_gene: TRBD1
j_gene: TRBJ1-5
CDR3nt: TGTGCCAGCAGTGATGGACAGGGCGATCAGCCCCAGCATTTT
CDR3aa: CASSDGQGDQPQHF

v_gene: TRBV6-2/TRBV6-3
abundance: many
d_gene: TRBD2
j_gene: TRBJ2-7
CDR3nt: TGTGCCAGCAGTTACACCCTCCCGGGACTAGTAATATTC
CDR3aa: CASSYTLPGLVIF

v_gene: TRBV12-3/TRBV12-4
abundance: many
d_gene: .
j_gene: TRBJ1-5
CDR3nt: TGTGCCACCGCTATCGACTGGAATCAGCCCCAGCATTTT
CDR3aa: CATAIDWNQPQHF

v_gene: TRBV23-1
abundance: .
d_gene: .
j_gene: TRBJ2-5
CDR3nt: TGCGCCAGCAGTCCGGGGACTGGGAAGGCCCAGTACTTC
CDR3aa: CASSPGTGKAQYF